This TCR beta chain was sequenced during a study of CD8 T cells in ankylosing spondylitis. The germline V gene has CDR1 SQVTM and CDR2 ANQGSEA. The CDR3 is made up of 13 amino acids. Trimming took 6 bases from V and 2 from J; bases not matched to a gene: 3. TCRdb used MiXCR to reprocess the 5' RACE reads, holding one entry per CDR3 protein. The table includes about 240,000 distinct CDR3 sequences, about 9.1% detected once. This clonotype was detected many times. Sequenced input: blood, either unsorted or a sorted T cell fraction (not recorded which). This sequence was found in a male donor with ankylosing spondylitis or in good health (not recorded which). The chain has TRBV29-1 and TRBJ2-3, with 9 bases lining up with TRBD1. The CDR3 DNA sequence: TGCAGCGTGGGGACAGGGCACACAGATACGCAGTATTTT. This encodes CSVGTGHTDTQYF.